The next 15 T cell receptor beta chains were all read from a single sample in a study of shared clonotypes between healthy human individuals. Method: immunoSEQ multiplex PCR; TCRdb's copy keeps in-frame clones and lacks some. The table has under 2,500,000 clones, around 95% seen once. The sequenced sample consisted of naive CD4+ T cells sorted from blood. Sample subset: CD45RA+ positively selected. These receptors were collected from a man aged 18-30 years in good health.

For this clone: The same CDR3 arises from other DNA sequences in this sample as well. The chain carries TRBV7-9 and TRBJ2-7; D gene ambiguous. V gave up 1 base and J gave up 0 bases, with 7 bases separating them. This CDR3 comprises 14 residues. Per the germline V gene, CDR1 is SEHNR and CDR2 is FQNEAQ (reference sequence). The CDR3 here is CASSLGYSSYEQYF. The DNA for the CDR3 is TGTGCCAGCAGCTTAGGTTACAGCTCCTACGAGCAGTACTTC.

The chain has TRBV7-2 and TRBJ1-6; possible D gene TRBD1, 5 bases. Germline loops: CDR1 SGHTA, CDR2 FQGNSA. V lost 1 base, J lost 7 bases, and 11 bases lay in between. The CDR3 has 15 amino acids. The CDR3 sequence: CASSLVADTNSPLHF. The CDR3 DNA follows: TGTGCCAGCAGCTTAGTAGCGGACACCAATTCACCCCTCCACTTT.

The chain recombines TRBV6-1 with TRBJ1-5; weak D call: TRBD1 (5 bases). The CDR3 has 15 amino acids. V lost 2 bases, J lost 6 bases, and 14 bases lay in between. Per the germline V gene, CDR1 is MNHNS and CDR2 is SASEGT. As DNA, the CDR3 is TGTGCCAGCAGTGAAAATATTGGGGGTAGTCAGCCCCAGCATTTT. Encoded protein: CASSENIGGSQPQHF.

The genes are TRBV30 and TRBJ1-1, with D unclear. This CDR3 spans 14 amino acids. Deletions cut 5 bases from V and 1 base from J, with 14 bases between. Germline V lookup: CDR1 GTSNPN, CDR2 SVGIG (reference sequence). Written as DNA, the CDR3 is TGTGCCTGGGGATGGCAGCAACAGAACACTGAAGCTTTCTTT. Amino acids: CAWGWQQQNTEAFF.

The CDR3, as DNA: TGTGCCAGCAGCTCCCCGACGCCAGCGAACACTGAAGCTTTCTTT. Protein: CASSSPTPANTEAFF. V is TRBV28 and J is TRBJ1-1; D gene uncertain. Between the trimmed V and J ends, which lost 6 bases and 1 base, there was a span of 15 bases. Germline-derived CDR1 and CDR2 are MDHEN and SYDVKM. There are 15 residues in the CDR3.

The V and J genes are TRBV18 and TRBJ2-5; either TRBD1 or TRBD2 may supply D (6 bases each). Germline V gene lookup returns CDR1 KGHSH and CDR2 LQKENI. V lost 8 bases and J 2 bases, leaving 12 bases between the germline ends. This CDR3 spans 13 amino acids. The CDR3 DNA sequence: TGTGCCAGCCTAGAGGGGGGACAAGAGACCCAGTACTTC. It codes for CASLEGGQETQYF.

CDR3 sequence: CATSRGSLGNYGYTF. In DNA form, the CDR3 reads TGTGCCACCAGCAGAGGATCTCTGGGGAACTATGGCTACACCTTC. The chain carries TRBV15 and TRBJ1-2; D call uncertain. Trimming left V 1 base short and J 2 bases short, with 11 bases between. The germline gives CDR1 LNHNV, CDR2 YYDKDF (reference sequence). This CDR3 is 15 amino acids long.

The gene calls are TRBV19 and TRBJ2-1; no clear D gene. Trimming took off 2 bases at V and 6 bases at J, with 14 bases between the two ends. The CDR3 is 15 residues long. Germline CDR1 LNHDA, CDR2 SQIVND (reference sequence). The CDR3: CASSIKGLGLNEQFF. CDR3 bases: TGTGCCAGTAGTATAAAGGGCCTTGGCCTCAATGAGCAGTTCTTC. The full variable domain, rest sourced from reference TRBV19 and TRBJ2-1, is DGGITQSPKYLFRKEGQNVTLSCEQNLNHDAMYWYRQDPGQGLRLIYYSQIVNDFQKGDIAEGYSVSREKKESFPLTVTSAQKNPTAFYLCASSIKGLGLNEQFFGPGTRLTVL.

The chain joins TRBV6-5 to TRBJ1-2; D is unclear. The CDR3 is 14 residues long. Germline lookup yields CDR1 MNHEY and CDR2 SVGAGI. Trimming stripped 6 bases from V and 4 bases from J, with 15 bases between. The CDR3 reads CASRNPTRTYGYTF. DNA for the CDR3: TGTGCCAGCAGGAACCCGACAAGGACCTATGGCTACACCTTC.

The chain links TRBV13 to TRBJ2-5; 9 bases agree with TRBD2. Losses at the gene ends were 4 bases for V and 2 bases for J; bases not matched to a gene: 5. The V gene's germline CDR1 is PRHDT and CDR2 FYEKMQ (reference sequence). The CDR3 totals 15 residues. The CDR3 region is CASSSSTSGQETQYF. DNA of the CDR3: TGTGCCAGCAGCTCCTCGACTAGCGGTCAAGAGACCCAGTACTTC.

In this sample, this clone turned up once. The gene calls are TRBV9 and TRBJ1-4, with D unclear. Looked up from germline, CDR1 is SGDLS and CDR2 is YYNGEE. V was cut by 0 bases and J by 8 bases, with 11 bases left in between. The length of the CDR3 is 14 residues. CDR3 sequence reads: CASSVGATEEKLFF. In nucleotides, the CDR3 is TGTGCCAGCAGCGTAGGGGCTACCGAAGAAAAACTGTTTTTT.

The V call is TRBV18, the J call TRBJ2-5, with unresolved D. V lost 1 base and J 7 bases, leaving 7 bases between the germline ends. Germline CDR1 KGHSH, CDR2 LQKENI. CDR3 length equals 12 residues. The CDR3 protein is CASSPLLGTQYF. For the CDR3, the DNA is TGTGCCAGCTCACCACTCTTAGGGACCCAGTACTTC.

The chain uses TRBV11-2 and TRBJ2-7; 8 nucleotides agree with TRBD1. This CDR3 spans 15 amino acids. CDR1 SGHAT and CDR2 FQNNGV come from the germline V gene. Trimming took 1 base from V and 2 from J; bases not matched to a gene: 4. CDR3 DNA sequence: TGTGCCAGCAGCTTAGGACAGGGGCGTACCTACGAGCAGTACTTC. This gives the protein CASSLGQGRTYEQYF.

The chain employs TRBV7-9 and TRBJ1-1; no firm D call. This CDR3 has 13 residues. The germline V and J ends were trimmed by 1 base and 3 bases, with 6 bases remaining between them. The germline V gene encodes CDR1 SEHNR and CDR2 FQNEAQ (reference sequence). CDR3 coding DNA: TGTGCCAGCAGCTTAGGGGAACACACTGAAGCTTTCTTT. This encodes CASSLGEHTEAFF.

A word on this clone: Other DNA sequences of this sample code for an identical CDR3. The chain carries TRBV5-1 and TRBJ2-2; D may be TRBD1 (5 bases). Per the germline V gene, CDR1 is SGHRS and CDR2 is YFSETQ. V was cut by 4 bases and J by 7 bases, with 17 bases left in between. The CDR3 loop spans 15 amino acids. CDR3: CASSLGQGVGGELFF. CDR3 bases: TGCGCCAGCAGCCTCGGGCAGGGCGTTGGCGGGGAGCTGTTTTTT.